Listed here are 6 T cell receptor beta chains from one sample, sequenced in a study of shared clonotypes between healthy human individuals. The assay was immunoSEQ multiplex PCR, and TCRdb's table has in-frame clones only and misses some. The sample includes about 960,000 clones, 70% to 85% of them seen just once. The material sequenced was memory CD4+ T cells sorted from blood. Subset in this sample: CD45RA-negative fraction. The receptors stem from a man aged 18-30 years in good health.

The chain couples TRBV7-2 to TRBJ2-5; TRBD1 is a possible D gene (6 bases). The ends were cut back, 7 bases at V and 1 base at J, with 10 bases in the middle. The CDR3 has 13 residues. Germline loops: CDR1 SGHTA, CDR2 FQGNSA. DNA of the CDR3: TGTGCCAGCACCACAGGGATCCAAGAGACCCAGTACTTC. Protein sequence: CASTTGIQETQYF. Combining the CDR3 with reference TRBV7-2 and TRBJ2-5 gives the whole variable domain GAGVSQSPSNKVTEKGKDVELRCDPISGHTALYWYRQSLGQGLEFLIYFQGNSAPDKSGLPSDRFSAERTGGSVSTLTIQRTQQEDSAVYLCASTTGIQETQYFGPGTRLLVL.

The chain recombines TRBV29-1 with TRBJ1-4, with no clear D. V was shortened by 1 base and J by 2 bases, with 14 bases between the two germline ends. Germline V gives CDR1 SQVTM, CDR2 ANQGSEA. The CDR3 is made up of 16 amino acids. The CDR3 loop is CSVEGEGKTTNEKLFF. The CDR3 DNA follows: TGCAGCGTTGAAGGGGAGGGAAAGACTACTAATGAAAAACTGTTTTTT.

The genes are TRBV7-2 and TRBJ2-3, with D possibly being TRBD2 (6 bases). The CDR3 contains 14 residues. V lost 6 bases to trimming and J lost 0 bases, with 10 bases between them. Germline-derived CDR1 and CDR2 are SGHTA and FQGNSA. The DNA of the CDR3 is TGTGCCAGCAGGGGGGGTAGAAGCACAGATACGCAGTATTTT. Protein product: CASRGGRSTDTQYF.

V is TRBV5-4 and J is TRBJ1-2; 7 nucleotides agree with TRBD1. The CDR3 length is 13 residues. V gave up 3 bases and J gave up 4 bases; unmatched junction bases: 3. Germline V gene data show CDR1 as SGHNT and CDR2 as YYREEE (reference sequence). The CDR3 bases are TGTGCCAGCAGCTGGGACAGCGGCTATGGCTACACCTTC. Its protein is CASSWDSGYGYTF.

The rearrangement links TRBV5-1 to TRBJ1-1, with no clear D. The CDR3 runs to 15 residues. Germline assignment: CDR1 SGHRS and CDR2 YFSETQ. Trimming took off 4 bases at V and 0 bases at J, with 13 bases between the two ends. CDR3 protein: CASSQHMGMNTEAFF. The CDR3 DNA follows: TGCGCCAGCAGCCAACACATGGGGATGAACACTGAAGCTTTCTTT.

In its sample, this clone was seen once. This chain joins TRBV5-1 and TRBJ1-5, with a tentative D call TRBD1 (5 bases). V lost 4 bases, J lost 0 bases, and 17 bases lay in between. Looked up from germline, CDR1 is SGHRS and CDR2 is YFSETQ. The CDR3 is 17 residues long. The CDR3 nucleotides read TGCGCCAGCAGCCCCTGGGGCCCACCAGTTAGCAATCAGCCCCAGCATTTT. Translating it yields CASSPWGPPVSNQPQHF.